Following are 9 T cell receptor beta chains from one sample sequenced in a study of PD-1 blockade in mismatch repair-deficient tumors. TCRdb's table, derived via immunoSEQ multiplex PCR, lists solely in-frame clones and lacks some. Here the sample spans about 79,000 clones, roughly 80% being singletons. This specimen was peripheral blood, taken 44 weeks after starting pembrolizumab. These receptors were collected from an adult with mismatch repair-deficient cancer.

V is TRBV18 and J is TRBJ1-3; D gene uncertain. This CDR3 is built from 15 residues. The germline V gene has CDR1 KGHSH and CDR2 LQKENI. Trimming left V 5 bases short and J 3 bases short, with 14 bases between. The CDR3 loop is CASSSTASGGNTIYF. CDR3 bases: TGTGCCAGCTCATCAACAGCGTCCGGTGGAAACACCATATATTTT.

For the CDR3, the DNA is TGTGCCAGCAGTTCCCTAGACAGGGGCGTCGACACTGAAGCTTTCTTT. As protein: CASSSLDRGVDTEAFF. The rearrangement uses TRBV28 and TRBJ1-1; 8 bases are a match to TRBD1. The CDR3 loop spans 16 amino acids. The trim removed 4 bases at V and 3 bases at J, leaving 10 bases unmatched. Germline V gives CDR1 MDHEN, CDR2 SYDVKM.

This chain's CDR3 is CASSFNSDTEAFF. CDR3 nucleotide sequence: TGTGCCAGCAGCTTCAACAGCGACACTGAAGCTTTCTTT. The chain recombines TRBV7-6 with TRBJ1-1; D remains unclear. Germline V gene data show CDR1 as SGHVS and CDR2 as FNYEAQ. The CDR3 contains 13 residues. Between the trimmed V and J ends, which lost 3 bases and 3 bases, there was a span of 8 bases.

The J gene is TRBJ2-4, the V gene TRBV30, with 13 bases fitting TRBD2. CDR3 size: 14 residues. Unmatched junction bases numbered 3, after V lost 3 bases and J lost 7 bases. Germline V gene lookup returns CDR1 GTSNPN and CDR2 SVGIG (reference sequence). This CDR3 reads CAWRGLAGVNIQYF. CDR3 in DNA: TGTGCCTGGAGAGGACTAGCGGGAGTCAACATTCAGTACTTC. The full variable domain, completed using reference TRBV30 and TRBJ2-4, is SQTIHQWPATLVQPVGSPLSLECTVEGTSNPNLYWYRQAAGRGLQLLFYSVGIGQISSEVPQNLSASRPQDRQFILSSKKLLLSDSGFYLCAWRGLAGVNIQYFGAGTRLSVL.

V gene TRBV11-2 combines with J gene TRBJ2-3, with TRBD1 as a possible D gene (5 bases). Trimming pared 5 bases from V and 8 bases from J, leaving 11 bases between. Per germline, CDR1 SGHAT and CDR2 FQNNGV. This CDR3 has 12 residues. CDR3 DNA: TGTGCCAGCAGCCGGACATTTCGTACGCAGTATTTT. Translated: CASSRTFRTQYF.

This chain uses TRBV5-4 with TRBJ2-1; 7 nucleotides match TRBD2. The junction had 6 bases not matched to a gene; V was cut back by 4 bases and J by 5 bases. The germline V gene has CDR1 SGHNT and CDR2 YYREEE (reference sequence). The CDR3 sequence is 14 residues long. For the CDR3, the DNA is TGTGCCAGCAGCCCTGCCCTAGCGGACAATGAGCAGTTCTTC. Its translation: CASSPALADNEQFF.

This sequence joins TRBV7-2 and TRBJ1-5; possibly TRBD1 for D (5 bases). CDR3 size: 15 residues. Trimming removed 2 bases at V and 3 bases at J, with 11 bases between. The germline V gene has CDR1 SGHTA and CDR2 FQGNSA. CDR3 DNA sequence: TGTGCCAGCAGCTTAAAAGCGGGACTCAATCAGCCCCAGCATTTT. This encodes CASSLKAGLNQPQHF.

The chain links TRBV27 to TRBJ2-2; D is unclear. V was pared by 5 bases and J by 6 bases, with 13 bases between. The CDR3 is 14 residues long. Germline assignment: CDR1 MNHEY and CDR2 SMNVEV (reference sequence). The CDR3 DNA reads as TGTGCCAGCAGTACCCACTTGTTGGCCGGGGAGCTGTTTTTT. Translation: CASSTHLLAGELFF.

The chain joins TRBV5-1 to TRBJ2-3; 9 bases line up with TRBD2. This CDR3 has 17 residues. Germline CDR1 reads SGHRS; CDR2 reads YFSETQ. Trimming cost V 7 bases and J 2 bases; bases outside gene matches: 14. The CDR3, as DNA: TGCGCCAGCGGCGACATGCTTACTAGCGGGCCCACAGATACGCAGTATTTT. Protein: CASGDMLTSGPTDTQYF.